The entry that follows covers one T cell receptor (beta chain) sequence. Its antigen is unknown. The record has no base qualities; no much larger clone is one base away. Data came from an Illumina HiSeq 1500. Starting from the raw public reads, TCRdb applied fastp trimming at Q25, assembled clones with MiXCR and retained in-frame beta chains. For every CDR3 protein sequence, its rows merge into one entry that carries the most common genes and DNA. For this sample the table gives 200,000 to 250,000 distinct CDR3 sequences, of which 35% to 40% were detected only once. Of the sample, 55% to 60% falls within the top ten clones. The treatment or condition label on this specimen signifies: in vitro stimulation with specific CMV peptide epitopes to enrich CMV-specific T cells. The record originates from a study of T cell repertoires in cytomegalovirus infection (dated by TCRdb to the late 2010s). Describing the broader study: The peptide stimulations were aimed at well-studied HLA-B-restricted epitopes as well as recently identified HLA-C-restricted CMV epitopes, whose presentation resists viral immunomodulation. Donor HLA type was relevant to the analysis, as public TCR beta signatures indicated carriage of CMV infection together with the matching HLA type.

Trimming takes 1 base from V and 3 bases from J, and the germline ends sit 10 bases apart. Sequences MNHEY (CDR1) and SMNVEV (CDR2) are obtained from the germline V gene (reference sequence). From its cysteine to its phenylalanine, the CDR3 spans 15 amino acids. Just the 45-base CDR3 DNA is kept, in frame starting at base 1. What the work shows at the level of the full study, not this receptor alone: The ex vivo response was dominated by HLA-C-restricted CMV-specific TCR beta clonotypes, and the single most frequent clonotype in two of eight donors was supplied by these HLA-C-restricted clonotypes. In both this cohort and an independent cohort of 300 to 450 donors, the cumulative frequency of public TCR beta family members distinguished carriers of CMV infection plus the relevant HLA type.

This clonotype was obtained from a human donor in good health (CMV status not recorded). Some clones in this sample may be carry-over from other donors' samples. Sequencing was performed on CD8+ T cells from cultured PBMCs, taken from culture after CMV antigen stimulation. In this chain, TRBV27 is recombined with TRBJ2-1; TRBD2 is possibly the D segment (6 matching bases). The encoded CDR3 is CASSLWQGGYNEQFF. The DNA reads as follows: TGTGCCAGCAGTTTATGGCAGGGAGGCTACAATGAGCAGTTCTTC.